The T cell receptor beta chain under discussion was sequenced for a study of T cells in tumors after PD-1 blockade. The germline CDR1 and CDR2 sequences are SGHNT and YYREEE (reference sequence). This CDR3 has 14 amino acids. Trimming took 5 bases from V and 1 from J, leaving 12 bases between them. TCRdb's table, derived via immunoSEQ multiplex PCR, lists solely in-frame clones and lacks some. The top ten hold less than 15% of the sample, which has 23,000 or so clones, about 84% seen once. The sequences come from PBMCs, collected after anti-PD-1 treatment. The TCR was taken from a human donor with basal cell carcinoma. V gene TRBV5-4 combines with J gene TRBJ1-1, with D perhaps TRBD1 (6 bases). CDR3 DNA sequence: TGTGCCAGCAGGCCGACAGGACCGAACACTGAAGCTTTCTTT. Translating gives CASRPTGPNTEAFF. The full variable domain, its missing parts supplied by reference TRBV5-4 and TRBJ1-1, is ETGVTQSPTHLIKTRGQQVTLRCSSQSGHNTVSWYQQALGQGPQFIFQYYREEENGRGNFPPRFSGLQFPNYSSELNVNALELDDSALYLCASRPTGPNTEAFFGQGTRLTVV.